This T cell receptor (beta chain) was sequenced in a study of T cell changes during pregnancy in multiple sclerosis. Clones were sequenced by immunoSEQ multiplex PCR, and TCRdb holds only the in-frame ones, with some missing. The sample includes about 73,000 clones, about 92% of them seen just once. V lost 3 bases and J 4 bases, leaving 18 bases between the germline ends. The CDR3 runs to 16 residues. The germline V gene has CDR1 LNHDA and CDR2 SQIVND (reference sequence). This clone was seen at least ten times. The TCR was taken from a female donor in good health, enrolled as a control in a pregnancy study. This chain connects TRBV19 to TRBJ1-1; possibly TRBD1 for D (6 bases). The sample was peripheral blood, taken in the third trimester of pregnancy. The CDR3 DNA follows: TGTGCCAGTAGTATGGGGGCCAGTTGGGTTCTCACTGAAGCTTTCTTT. This gives the protein CASSMGASWVLTEAFF. Based on the CDR3 plus reference TRBV19 and TRBJ1-1, the full variable domain is DGGITQSPKYLFRKEGQNVTLSCEQNLNHDAMYWYRQDPGQGLRLIYYSQIVNDFQKGDIAEGYSVSREKKESFPLTVTSAQKNPTAFYLCASSMGASWVLTEAFFGQGTRLTVV.